This TCR beta chain was recovered during a study of shared clonotypes between healthy human individuals. Study results and caveats: Limitation of the genetic and exposure-history diversity represented came from the few donors.

CD45RO-negative, CCR7-positively selected cells formed the naive CD8 fraction, excluding terminally differentiated effector memory CD45RA+ cells. The authors' processing: Filtering differed since immunoSEQ provided only junctions, with no quality scores. TCRdb's copy holds only in-frame clones and misses some; the assay was immunoSEQ multiplex PCR. The DNA gave D and trimming, while V, J and clone size come from that table. The sample has around 2.1 million clones, more than 85% seen once. About this clone: What it binds is not known.

The CDR3 runs to 14 residues. Germline CDR1 MGHDK, CDR2 SYGVNS. The clonotype comes from a man aged 18 to 30 in good health. Some clones in this sample may be carry-over from other donors' samples. The chain couples TRBV25-1 to TRBJ2-5; 11 nucleotides match TRBD1. The last part of the DNA fits TRBJ2-7 better; the J call may be wrong. What was sequenced was naive CD8+ T cells from PBMCs. The CDR3: CASSERTGGSEQYF. DNA of the CDR3: TGTGCCAGCAGTGAACGGACAGGGGGCTCCGAGCAGTACTTC.